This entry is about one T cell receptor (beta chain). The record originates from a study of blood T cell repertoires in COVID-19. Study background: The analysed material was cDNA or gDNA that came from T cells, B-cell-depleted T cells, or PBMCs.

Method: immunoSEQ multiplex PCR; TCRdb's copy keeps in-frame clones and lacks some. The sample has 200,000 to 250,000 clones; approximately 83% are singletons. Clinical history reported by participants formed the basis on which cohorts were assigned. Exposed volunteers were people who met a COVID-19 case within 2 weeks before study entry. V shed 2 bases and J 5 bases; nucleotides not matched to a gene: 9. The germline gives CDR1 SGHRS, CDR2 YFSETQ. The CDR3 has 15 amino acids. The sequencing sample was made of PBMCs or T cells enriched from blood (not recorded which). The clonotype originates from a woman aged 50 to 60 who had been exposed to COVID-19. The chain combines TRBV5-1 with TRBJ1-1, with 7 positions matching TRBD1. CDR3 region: CASSLRQGWRTEAFF. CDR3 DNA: TGCGCCAGCAGCTTAAGACAGGGATGGAGGACTGAAGCTTTCTTT.